Sequencing of this T cell receptor (beta chain) was carried out in a study of blood T cell repertoires in COVID-19. Which cohort a participant joined came from the clinical history participants gave. Recovery among Cohort 3 donors was established by two negative PCRs, clearance, or symptom resolution. The V end was cut by 2 bases, the J end by 1 base, with 8 bases between. The length of the CDR3 is 14 residues. Germline CDR1 and CDR2: LNHDA and SQIVND (reference sequence). The protocol was immunoSEQ multiplex PCR, while the TCRdb copy is restricted to in-frame clones and leaves out a portion. This table has over 150,000 clones, roughly four fifths appearing once. This clone was recorded only once.

The V gene is TRBV19, the J gene TRBJ1-1, with D hard to call. Sequencing was carried out using PBMCs or T cells enriched from blood (not recorded which). The origin of this receptor is a man between 35 and 55 years old who had recovered from COVID-19. The CDR3: CASSINHGNTEAFF. The CDR3 bases are TGTGCCAGTAGTATAAACCACGGGAACACTGAAGCTTTCTTT.